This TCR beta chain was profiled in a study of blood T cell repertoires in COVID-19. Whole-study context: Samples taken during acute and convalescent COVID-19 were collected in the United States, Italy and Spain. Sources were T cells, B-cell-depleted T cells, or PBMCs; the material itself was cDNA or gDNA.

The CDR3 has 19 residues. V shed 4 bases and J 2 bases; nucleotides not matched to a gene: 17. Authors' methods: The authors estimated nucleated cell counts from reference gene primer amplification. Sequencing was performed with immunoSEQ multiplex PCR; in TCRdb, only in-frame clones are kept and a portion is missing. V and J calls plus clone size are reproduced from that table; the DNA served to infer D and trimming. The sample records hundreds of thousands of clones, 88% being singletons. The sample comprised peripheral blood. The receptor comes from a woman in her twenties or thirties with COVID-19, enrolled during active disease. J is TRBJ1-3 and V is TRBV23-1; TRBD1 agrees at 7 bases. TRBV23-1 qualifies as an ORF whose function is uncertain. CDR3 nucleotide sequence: TGCGCCAGCAGTCCCCGAATCCCTCCAGGGACAGTCACTGGAAACACCATATATTTT. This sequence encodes CASSPRIPPGTVTGNTIYF.